Each of the 29 T cell receptor beta chains below was sequenced from the same sample in a study of T cell changes during pregnancy in multiple sclerosis. Using immunoSEQ multiplex PCR, the repertoire was profiled, and TCRdb retains in-frame clones only, with some absent. The sample comprises roughly 55,000 clones, around 92% of which are singletons, and about 0.15% rests with the top ten. The sample here was CD4+ T cells from peripheral blood mononuclear cells, taken after pregnancy. Source of these receptors: a female donor in good health, enrolled as a control in a pregnancy study.

J is TRBJ1-1 and V is TRBV7-6, with 9 bases that match TRBD1. The germline V gene encodes CDR1 SGHVS and CDR2 FNYEAQ. With V trimmed by 1 base and J by 2 bases, 5 bases remained unmatched. The CDR3 loop spans 16 amino acids. The DNA of the CDR3 is TGTGCCAGCAGCTTAGACCTGGGACAGGGCAACACTGAAGCTTTCTTT. It yields the protein CASSLDLGQGNTEAFF.

The chain carries TRBV7-2 and TRBJ1-2; D might be TRBD1 (6 bases). Germline values: CDR1 SGHTA, CDR2 FQGNSA. The germline V and J ends were trimmed by 5 bases and 7 bases, with 11 bases remaining between them. The CDR3 runs to 12 residues. The CDR3 sequence: CASSPQGFGYTF. CDR3 DNA: TGTGCCAGCAGCCCACAGGGTTTTGGCTACACCTTC.

This clone was detected once. V usage is TRBV7-8 and J usage is TRBJ2-5, with 11 positions matching TRBD1. Germline trimming cut 5 bases from V and 2 bases from J; bases unmatched to any gene: 7. Germline-derived CDR1 and CDR2 are SGHVS and FQNEAQ. The CDR3 covers 16 residues. Here the CDR3 DNA reads TGTGCCAGCAGCCCGAGGACAGGGGGCCAGCAAGAGACCCAGTACTTC. Protein sequence: CASSPRTGGQQETQYF.

The V gene is TRBV18, the J gene TRBJ2-7; 9 positions agree with TRBD1. V trimming: 3 bases; J trimming: 2 bases; junction bases outside the gene matches: 8. The CDR3 sequence is 16 residues long. Looked up from germline, CDR1 is KGHSH and CDR2 is LQKENI. The CDR3 nucleotides are TGTGCCAGCTCACCCTTTGGACAGGGGTCGCCCTACGAGCAGTACTTC. It specifies CASSPFGQGSPYEQYF.

The chain employs TRBV5-8 and TRBJ2-6; 7 nucleotides line up with TRBD1. This CDR3 spans 15 amino acids. Trimming cost V 7 bases and J 0 bases; bases outside gene matches: 4. Germline lookup yields CDR1 SGHTS and CDR2 YDEGEE. CDR3 in DNA: TGTGCCAGCCGGGACAGTCCCTCTGGGGCCAACGTCCTGACTTTC. It encodes CASRDSPSGANVLTF.

The gene calls are TRBV7-9 and TRBJ2-1, with 14 nucleotides matching TRBD2. There are 12 residues in the CDR3. J lost 15 bases, V lost 6 bases, and 4 bases had no gene match. CDR1 and CDR2 from the germline V gene are SEHNR and FQNEAQ (reference sequence). The CDR3 sequence: CASSRTSGGTFF. In nucleotides, the CDR3 is TGTGCCAGCAGTCGGACTAGCGGGGGGACGTTCTTC.

The V and J genes are TRBV9 and TRBJ2-2; tentative D call: TRBD2 (7 bases). CDR3 length equals 14 residues. Trimming cost V 5 bases and J 2 bases, with 10 bases left between them. Germline CDR1 reads SGDLS; CDR2 reads YYNGEE. CDR3 nucleotides: TGTGCCAGCAGGGGGGGGACAAACACCGGGGAGCTGTTTTTT. Its translation is CASRGGTNTGELFF. Together with reference TRBV9 and TRBJ2-2, the CDR3 gives the full variable domain: DSGVTQTPKHLITATGQRVTLRCSPRSGDLSVYWYQQSLDQGLQFLIQYYNGEERAKGNILERFSAQQFPDLHSELNLSSLELGDSALYFCASRGGTNTGELFFGEGSRLTVL.

This sequence joins TRBV5-4 and TRBJ2-6; 8 bases fit TRBD2. The CDR3 runs to 16 residues. Per germline, CDR1 SGHNT and CDR2 YYREEE (reference sequence). Trimming removed 4 bases from V and 0 bases from J; junction bases left unmatched: 3. The CDR3 coding sequence is TGTGCCAGCAGCCCCGGGAGGGACTCTGGGGCCAACGTCCTGACTTTC. Translating gives CASSPGRDSGANVLTF.

The chain recombines TRBV6-1 with TRBJ2-7; 10 bases match TRBD1. This CDR3 spans 14 amino acids. CDR1 and CDR2 (germline): MNHNS, SASEGT. Trimming cost V 6 bases and J 7 bases; bases outside gene matches: 9. CDR3 in DNA: TGTGCCAGCAGAGGGCTTGGACAGGGGGGAGAGCAGTACTTC. This encodes CASRGLGQGGEQYF.

This clone was seen only a few times. The chain links TRBV10-3 to TRBJ1-2, with TRBD1 as a possible D gene (5 bases). CDR3 length: 14 residues. Trimming cost V 5 bases and J 0 bases, with 10 bases left between them. Germline V CDR1 and CDR2: ENHRY, SYGVKD. CDR3 coding DNA: TGTGCCATCAGTACACTGGACACTAACTATGGCTACACCTTC. Protein product: CAISTLDTNYGYTF.

The V call is TRBV4-3, the J call TRBJ2-7, with 9 positions matching TRBD2. V shed 5 bases, J shed 7 bases, and the junction held 9 bases outside the gene matches. The CDR3 runs 14 residues. Germline V lookup: CDR1 LGHNA, CDR2 YSLEER. The CDR3 protein is CASSFGGGAREQYF. The DNA for the CDR3 is TGCGCCAGCAGCTTTGGCGGGGGGGCAAGGGAGCAGTACTTC.

V and J are TRBV4-2 and TRBJ1-2, with D hard to call. The CDR3 loop spans 12 amino acids. Trimming took off 4 bases at V and 1 base at J, with 4 bases between the two ends. Germline V gene lookup returns CDR1 LGHNA and CDR2 YNFKEQ. The CDR3 here is CASSPGNYGYTF. CDR3 DNA: TGTGCCAGCAGCCCCGGTAACTATGGCTACACCTTC.

CDR3 nucleotides: TGCGCCAGCAGCCAGGAAAACAGGGGCCCCATTGGAAATGGCTACACCTTC. It encodes CASSQENRGPIGNGYTF. The chain combines TRBV4-3 with TRBJ1-2; 7 positions match TRBD1. Trimming took 3 bases from V and 6 from J; bases not matched to a gene: 16. The CDR3 consists of 17 residues. Germline CDR1 and CDR2: LGHNA and YSLEER.

The chain is built from TRBV18 and TRBJ1-2; TRBD1 matches 7 bases. The CDR3 totals 16 residues. V was pared by 6 bases and J by 2 bases, with 12 bases of the junction left unmatched. Germline assignment: CDR1 KGHSH and CDR2 LQKENI. The CDR3 reads CASSPSTGQINYGYTF. The CDR3 DNA reads as TGTGCCAGCTCGCCCTCCACGGGACAGATAAACTATGGCTACACCTTC.

This rearrangement joins TRBV28 to TRBJ1-2, with 9 positions matching TRBD1. The germline V gene has CDR1 MDHEN and CDR2 SYDVKM. V shed 5 bases and J 5 bases; nucleotides not matched to a gene: 9. This CDR3 contains 15 residues. This CDR3 is CASSPRDRAFYGYTF. The CDR3 nucleotides are TGTGCCAGCAGTCCCCGGGACAGGGCGTTTTATGGCTACACCTTC.

The chain has TRBV5-1 and TRBJ1-1; D possibly corresponds to TRBD1 (6 bases). This CDR3 contains 14 residues. V gave up 2 bases and J gave up 5 bases, with 13 bases separating them. The germline gives CDR1 SGHRS, CDR2 YFSETQ. In DNA, the CDR3 is TGCGCCAGCAGCTTTCCAGGGGTGTCGACTGAAGCTTTCTTT. Encoded protein: CASSFPGVSTEAFF.

The chain is built from TRBV7-9 and TRBJ2-2; a possible D gene is TRBD2 (7 bases). This CDR3 has 16 amino acids. Germline CDR1 reads SEHNR; CDR2 reads FQNEAQ (reference sequence). V was trimmed by 1 base and J by 10 bases, leaving 19 bases between them. DNA for the CDR3: TGTGCCAGCAGCTTAGGGACCTCGAGGGGGGGCGAGGAGCTGTTTTTT. Translated, it gives CASSLGTSRGGEELFF.

V usage is TRBV7-2 and J usage is TRBJ1-5; no firm D call. This CDR3 has 12 amino acids. Germline loops: CDR1 SGHTA, CDR2 FQGNSA. Trimming left V 1 base short and J 9 bases short, with 7 bases between. The CDR3 DNA is TGTGCCAGCAGCTTAGGTCCGGGGCCCCAGCATTTT. Translation: CASSLGPGPQHF. Filled out from reference TRBV7-2 and TRBJ1-5, the complete variable domain reads GAGVSQSPSNKVTEKGKDVELRCDPISGHTALYWYRQSLGQGLEFLIYFQGNSAPDKSGLPSDRFSAERTGGSVSTLTIQRTQQEDSAVYLCASSLGPGPQHFGDGTRLSIL.

J is TRBJ1-1 and V is TRBV18; a weak D match, TRBD1 (5 bases). The CDR3 contains 14 residues. Germline lookup yields CDR1 KGHSH and CDR2 LQKENI. V was cut by 8 bases and J by 8 bases, with 21 bases left in between. CDR3 protein: CASVQGVGSGEAFF. The CDR3 nucleotides are TGTGCCAGCGTACAAGGGGTTGGATCTGGAGAAGCTTTCTTT.

This clone was counted a single time. The chain combines TRBV5-1 with TRBJ1-2; tentative D call: TRBD1 (5 bases). CDR3 size: 15 residues. Looked up from germline, CDR1 is SGHRS and CDR2 is YFSETQ. V lost 3 bases and J 7 bases, leaving 19 bases between the germline ends. CDR3 sequence (DNA): TGCGCCAGCAGCTATGATCAAGGGGTCGGGAGTGGCTACACCTTC. This codes for CASSYDQGVGSGYTF.

The rearrangement joins TRBV13 to TRBJ2-7; the match to TRBD2 covers 8 bases. Germline lookup yields CDR1 PRHDT and CDR2 FYEKMQ (reference sequence). CDR3 length: 15 residues. V lost 3 bases to trimming and J lost 8 bases; unmatched junction nucleotides: 12. The CDR3 DNA reads TGTGCCAGCAGCTTGAGCGGGGGACTCAACCCGAAGCAGTACTTC. Encoded protein: CASSLSGGLNPKQYF.

This chain connects TRBV18 to TRBJ2-5; 7 nucleotides align to TRBD2. Trimming took 1 base from V and 1 from J; bases not matched to a gene: 6. Per germline, CDR1 KGHSH and CDR2 LQKENI. The CDR3 consists of 16 residues. As DNA, the CDR3 is TGTGCCAGCTCACCACGGGTCGGGGGGTCCCAAGAGACCCAGTACTTC. Translation gives CASSPRVGGSQETQYF.

This chain uses TRBV4-2 with TRBJ2-7; D gene ambiguous. Germline-derived CDR1 and CDR2 are LGHNA and YNFKEQ. The ends were cut back, 1 base at V and 2 bases at J, with 12 bases in the middle. This CDR3 spans 15 amino acids. CDR3 in DNA: TGTGCCAGCAGCCAAGCTCTTTCCGGTACCTACGAGCAGTACTTC. Translated: CASSQALSGTYEQYF.

The chain employs TRBV5-4 and TRBJ1-1; D might be TRBD1 (6 bases). V lost 2 bases and J 0 bases, leaving 14 bases between the germline ends. The CDR3 has 16 amino acids. The germline V gene has CDR1 SGHNT and CDR2 YYREEE (reference sequence). The CDR3 loop is CASSFFTGHMNTEAFF. The CDR3 coding sequence is TGTGCCAGCAGCTTCTTTACGGGACACATGAACACTGAAGCTTTCTTT.

This chain joins TRBV30 and TRBJ2-5, with TRBD2 matching 9 bases. Germline V gives CDR1 GTSNPN, CDR2 SVGIG (reference sequence). There are 14 residues in the CDR3. V trimming: 3 bases; J trimming: 7 bases; junction bases outside the gene matches: 9. CDR3 nucleotide sequence: TGTGCCTGGAGCCCTCTGGGCGGGGGGGGGACCCAGTACTTC. Protein product: CAWSPLGGGGTQYF.

The chain carries TRBV2 and TRBJ2-5, with TRBD2 matching 8 bases. Germline CDR1 and CDR2: SNHLY and FYNNEI. V was pared by 1 base and J by 5 bases, with 3 bases of the junction left unmatched. The CDR3 length is 14 residues. CDR3 sequence: CASSEGRGGETQYF. CDR3 DNA: TGTGCCAGCAGTGAAGGTCGGGGGGGGGAGACCCAGTACTTC. Full variable domain (remainder filled in from reference TRBV2 and TRBJ2-5): EPEVTQTPSHQVTQMGQEVILRCVPISNHLYFYWYRQILGQKVEFLVSFYNNEISEKSEIFDDQFSVERPDGSNFTLKIRSTKLEDSAMYFCASSEGRGGETQYFGPGTRLLVL.

This chain links TRBV4-2 with TRBJ2-5; TRBD2 matches at 7 bases. The ends lost 3 bases at V and 2 bases at J; junction bases unmatched: 6. Germline assignment: CDR1 LGHNA and CDR2 YNFKEQ. The CDR3 sequence is 15 residues long. The DNA for the CDR3 is TGTGCCAGCAGCCAGCACAGCGGGATTCAAGAGACCCAGTACTTC. Protein: CASSQHSGIQETQYF.

V gene TRBV10-3 combines with J gene TRBJ2-3; TRBD2 might be the D (6 bases). The V gene's germline CDR1 is ENHRY and CDR2 SYGVKD. The CDR3 spans 14 residues. The V end was cut by 7 bases, the J end by 3 bases, with 14 bases between. CDR3 sequence reads: CAINTGLMTDTQYF. The CDR3 DNA reads TGTGCCATCAACACAGGACTAATGACAGATACGCAGTATTTT.

The V and J genes are TRBV4-3 and TRBJ1-4, with D possibly TRBD1 on 5 matching bases. The CDR3 runs to 14 residues. The V gene lost 1 base and the J gene lost 4 bases, with 7 bases spanning the gap. Per germline, CDR1 LGHNA and CDR2 YSLEER. CDR3 amino acids: CASSQGQLNEKLFF. The CDR3 DNA reads TGCGCCAGCAGCCAAGGACAGCTTAATGAAAAACTGTTTTTT.